These 11 T cell receptor beta chains were sequenced from one sample in a study of T cells in localized non-small cell lung cancer (dated by TCRdb to 2020 to 2021). Libraries were constructed by the immunoSEQ multiplex PCR assay. TCRdb stores this immuneACCESS table with in-frame sequences only. Part of the clones is absent; in the studies checked, under half of the shortfall reflects unresolved V genes, and no reason is known for the rest. Across this sample there are about 74,000 clones, with approximately 84% seen only once. Around 1.3% of the sample goes to the ten largest clones. The sample here was peripheral blood, taken before any cancer treatment. The receptors were gathered from a female donor over 55 with stage I lung adenocarcinoma.

This CDR3 reads CSAGTDYGYTF. DNA for the CDR3: TGCAGTGCTGGGACAGACTATGGCTACACCTTC. The chain couples TRBV20-1 to TRBJ1-2, with 7 bases lining up with TRBD1. Germline CDR1 is DFQATT and CDR2 is SNEGSKA (reference sequence). Trimming at V came to 5 bases and at J to 3 bases, leaving 0 bases not matched to a gene. This CDR3 is 11 amino acids long.

This chain uses TRBV11-2 with TRBJ1-5; TRBD1 matches 9 bases. V was clipped by 3 bases and J by 3 bases; unmatched bases: 3. The CDR3 has 15 residues. Per the germline V gene, CDR1 is SGHAT and CDR2 is FQNNGV. CDR3 sequence: CASSFTGGPNQPQHF. The DNA for the CDR3 is TGTGCCAGCAGCTTTACAGGGGGCCCCAATCAGCCCCAGCATTTT.

The chain recombines TRBV11-3 with TRBJ1-1, with no clear D. CDR3 length equals 13 residues. Germline values: CDR1 SGHNT, CDR2 YENEEA. V was clipped by 1 base and J by 2 bases, with 5 bases between them. The CDR3 protein is CASSLAENTEAFF. CDR3 in DNA: TGTGCCAGCAGCTTAGCAGAAAACACTGAAGCTTTCTTT.

The V gene is TRBV10-3, the J gene TRBJ2-1; D is unclear. This CDR3 contains 15 residues. Trimming removed 5 bases at V and 0 bases at J, with 11 bases between. Per germline, CDR1 ENHRY and CDR2 SYGVKD. CDR3 sequence: CAISPSVSSYNEQFF. The CDR3 nucleotides are TGTGCCATCAGTCCCTCCGTTAGCTCCTACAATGAGCAGTTCTTC.

This rearrangement joins TRBV19 to TRBJ1-6; tentative D call: TRBD1 (5 bases). The CDR3 runs 13 residues. Germline-derived CDR1 and CDR2 are LNHDA and SQIVND (reference sequence). The V end lost 5 bases, the J end lost 7 bases, and 9 bases lay between the germline ends. The CDR3 DNA reads as TGTGCCAGTAGTGGGACGGTAAATTCACCCCTCCACTTT. It is translated as CASSGTVNSPLHF.

The chain employs TRBV5-5 and TRBJ2-7; no firm D call. V was trimmed by 6 bases and J by 0 bases, leaving 4 bases between them. The CDR3 runs to 11 residues. CDR1 SGHKS and CDR2 YYEKEE come from the germline V gene (reference sequence). For the CDR3, the DNA is TGTGCCAGCACAAACTCCTACGAGCAGTACTTC. Its translation is CASTNSYEQYF.

V and J are TRBV6-6 and TRBJ1-2; 9 bases line up with TRBD1. The CDR3 spans 12 residues. The V gene's germline CDR1 is MNHNY and CDR2 SVGAGI (reference sequence). The CDR3, as DNA: TGTGCTGGGGGACAGGGCCCCATGAGCTACACCTTC. Its protein is CAGGQGPMSYTF.

By share, this clone counts as medium-sized. CDR3 residues: CASSSGTDAYEQYF. The CDR3 DNA sequence: TGTGCCAGCAGCTCCGGGACGGATGCCTACGAGCAGTACTTC. The rearrangement joins TRBV7-9 to TRBJ2-7, with D tentatively TRBD1 or TRBD2 (5 bases each). Germline lookup yields CDR1 SEHNR and CDR2 FQNEAQ (reference sequence). V was trimmed by 4 bases and J by 2 bases, leaving 12 bases between them. There are 14 residues in the CDR3. The whole variable domain, filled in from reference TRBV7-9 and TRBJ2-7, reads DTGVSQNPRHKITKRGQNVTFRCDPISEHNRLYWYRQTLGQGPEFLTYFQNEAQLEKSRLLSDRFSAERPKGSFSTLEIQRTEQGDSAMYLCASSSGTDAYEQYFGPGTRLTVT.

The chain uses TRBV7-7 and TRBJ2-1, with 7 bases fitting TRBD2. CDR1 is SSHAT, CDR2 FNYEAQ, per germline (reference sequence). The J segment lost 3 bases and the V segment lost 7 bases, leaving 9 bases of the junction unmatched. CDR3 length equals 15 residues. CDR3 in amino acids: CASTRWSGNYNEQFF. The CDR3 nucleotides read TGTGCCAGCACCCGGTGGAGCGGGAACTACAATGAGCAGTTCTTC.

CDR3 nucleotide sequence: TGTGCCAGCAGCAAAGATCCAGGGTGGGAGGATACTGAAGCTTTCTTT. This gives the protein CASSKDPGWEDTEAFF. The genes are TRBV21-1 and TRBJ1-1. TRBV21-1 is shown as a pseudogene. This CDR3 spans 16 amino acids.

The rearrangement links TRBV28 to TRBJ2-7; tentatively, D is TRBD1 (6 bases). Germline V CDR1 and CDR2: MDHEN, SYDVKM. The CDR3 spans 14 residues. With 2 bases removed from V and 7 bases from J, the gap between germline ends came to 15 bases. CDR3 loop: CASSLATGRREQYF. CDR3 DNA: TGTGCCAGCAGTTTAGCGACAGGCCGTCGGGAGCAGTACTTC.